The entry below gives a single T cell receptor (beta chain) sequence along with its context. The data are from a study of control samples from healthy donors and cancer patients. This CDR3 contains 14 residues. Per germline, CDR1 SGHDN and CDR2 FVKESK. V was pared by 4 bases and J by 2 bases, with 10 bases between. Repertoires were generated with immunoSEQ multiplex PCR, while TCRdb's copy carries only in-frame clones and drops some. The table has about 110,000 clones, around 87% seen once. V and J are TRBV14 and TRBJ2-3; D uncertain. Specimen: PBMCs. This receptor was identified in a woman in her sixties with lung cancer. CDR3 residues: CASSPTVPTDTQYF. The CDR3 DNA follows: TGTGCCAGCAGCCCCACCGTGCCCACAGATACGCAGTATTTT.